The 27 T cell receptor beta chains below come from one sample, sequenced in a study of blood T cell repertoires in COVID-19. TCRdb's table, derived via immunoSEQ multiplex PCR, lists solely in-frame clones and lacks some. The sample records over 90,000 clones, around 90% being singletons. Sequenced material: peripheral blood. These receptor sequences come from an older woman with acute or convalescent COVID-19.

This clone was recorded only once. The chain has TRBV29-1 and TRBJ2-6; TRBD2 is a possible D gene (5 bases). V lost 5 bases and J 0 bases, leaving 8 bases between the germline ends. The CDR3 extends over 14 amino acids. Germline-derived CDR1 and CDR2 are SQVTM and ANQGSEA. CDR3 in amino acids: CSVLGLSGANVLTF. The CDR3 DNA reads TGCAGCGTTTTAGGACTCTCTGGGGCCAACGTCCTGACTTTC.

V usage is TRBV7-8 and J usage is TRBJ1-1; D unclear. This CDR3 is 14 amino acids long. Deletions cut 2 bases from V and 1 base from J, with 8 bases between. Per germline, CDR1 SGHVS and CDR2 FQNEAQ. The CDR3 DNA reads TGTGCCAGCAGCTTAAGGCGGTGGAACACTGAAGCTTTCTTT. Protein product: CASSLRRWNTEAFF. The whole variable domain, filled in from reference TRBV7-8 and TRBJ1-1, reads GAGVSQSPRYKVAKRGQDVALRCDPISGHVSLFWYQQALGQGPEFLTYFQNEAQLDKSGLPSDRFFAERPEGSVSTLKIQRTQQEDSAVYLCASSLRRWNTEAFFGQGTRLTVV.

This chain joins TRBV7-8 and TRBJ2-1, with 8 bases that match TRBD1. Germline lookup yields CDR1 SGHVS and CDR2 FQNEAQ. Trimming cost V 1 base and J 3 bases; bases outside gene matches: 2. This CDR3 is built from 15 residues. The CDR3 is CASSLGQGLYNEQFF. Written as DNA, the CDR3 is TGTGCCAGCAGCTTAGGACAGGGGCTCTACAATGAGCAGTTCTTC.

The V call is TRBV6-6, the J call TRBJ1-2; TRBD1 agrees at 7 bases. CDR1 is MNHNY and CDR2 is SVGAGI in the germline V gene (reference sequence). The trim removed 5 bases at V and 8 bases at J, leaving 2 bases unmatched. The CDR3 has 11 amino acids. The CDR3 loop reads CASSAGGGYTF. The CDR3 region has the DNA TGTGCCAGCAGTGCAGGGGGAGGCTACACCTTC.

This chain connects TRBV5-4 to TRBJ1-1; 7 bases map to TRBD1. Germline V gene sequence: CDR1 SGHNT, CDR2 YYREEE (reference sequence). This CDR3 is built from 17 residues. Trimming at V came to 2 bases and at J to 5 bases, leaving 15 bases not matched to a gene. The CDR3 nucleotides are TGTGCCAGCAGCTTCGGACAGGACTCGCGGGGTAGGACTGAAGCTTTCTTT. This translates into CASSFGQDSRGRTEAFF.

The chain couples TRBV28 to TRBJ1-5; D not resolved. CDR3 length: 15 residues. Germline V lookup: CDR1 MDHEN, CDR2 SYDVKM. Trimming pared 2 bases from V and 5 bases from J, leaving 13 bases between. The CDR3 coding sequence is TGTGCCAGCAGTTTACAGGCGCCTACCTATCAGCCCCAGCATTTT. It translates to CASSLQAPTYQPQHF.

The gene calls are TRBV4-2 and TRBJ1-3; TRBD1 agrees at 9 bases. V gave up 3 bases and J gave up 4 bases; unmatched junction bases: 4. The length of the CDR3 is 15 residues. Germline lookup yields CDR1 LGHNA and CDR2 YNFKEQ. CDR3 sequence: CASSQSTGGGNTIYF. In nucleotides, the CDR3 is TGTGCCAGCAGCCAGAGTACAGGGGGCGGAAACACCATATATTTT.

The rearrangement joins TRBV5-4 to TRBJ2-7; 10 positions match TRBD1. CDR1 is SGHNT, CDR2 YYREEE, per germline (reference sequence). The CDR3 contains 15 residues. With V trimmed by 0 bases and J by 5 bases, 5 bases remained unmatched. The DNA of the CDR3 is TGTGCCAGCAGCTTGGAGGGGGACAGGGGAAACGAGCAGTACTTC. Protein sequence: CASSLEGDRGNEQYF.

The CDR3 loop reads CASSIEAAAGEAFF. For the CDR3, the DNA is TGTGCCAGTAGTATAGAAGCAGCGGCTGGGGAAGCTTTCTTT. The V gene is TRBV19, the J gene TRBJ1-1; no firm D call. This CDR3 region has 14 residues. Trimming took 0 bases from V and 8 from J, leaving 13 bases between them. Germline assignment: CDR1 LNHDA and CDR2 SQIVND (reference sequence).

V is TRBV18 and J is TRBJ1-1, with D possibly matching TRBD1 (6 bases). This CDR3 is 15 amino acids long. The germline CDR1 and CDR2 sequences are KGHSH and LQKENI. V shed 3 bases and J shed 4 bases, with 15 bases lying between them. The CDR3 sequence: CASSPRVQGSTEAFF. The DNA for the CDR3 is TGTGCCAGCTCACCCCGAGTCCAGGGGTCCACTGAAGCTTTCTTT.

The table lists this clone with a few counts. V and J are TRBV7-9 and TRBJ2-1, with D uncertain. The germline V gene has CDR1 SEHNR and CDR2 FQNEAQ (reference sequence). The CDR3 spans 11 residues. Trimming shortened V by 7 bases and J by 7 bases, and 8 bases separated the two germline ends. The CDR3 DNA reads TGTGCCAGCACCCGAGGTAATGAGCAGTTCTTC. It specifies CASTRGNEQFF. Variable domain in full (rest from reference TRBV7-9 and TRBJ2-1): DTGVSQNPRHKITKRGQNVTFRCDPISEHNRLYWYRQTLGQGPEFLTYFQNEAQLEKSRLLSDRFSAERPKGSFSTLEIQRTEQGDSAMYLCASTRGNEQFFGPGTRLTVL.

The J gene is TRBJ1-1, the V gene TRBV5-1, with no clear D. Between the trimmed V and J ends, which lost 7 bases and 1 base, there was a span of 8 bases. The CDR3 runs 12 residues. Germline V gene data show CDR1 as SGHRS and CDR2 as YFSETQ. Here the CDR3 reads CASVGENTEAFF. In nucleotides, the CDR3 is TGCGCCAGCGTCGGGGAGAACACTGAAGCTTTCTTT.

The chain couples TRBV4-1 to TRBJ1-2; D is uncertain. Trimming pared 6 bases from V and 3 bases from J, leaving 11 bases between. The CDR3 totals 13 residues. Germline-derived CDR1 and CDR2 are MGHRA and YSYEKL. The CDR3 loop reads CASSPDLYYGYTF. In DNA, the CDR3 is TGCGCCAGCAGTCCCGACTTATACTATGGCTACACCTTC.

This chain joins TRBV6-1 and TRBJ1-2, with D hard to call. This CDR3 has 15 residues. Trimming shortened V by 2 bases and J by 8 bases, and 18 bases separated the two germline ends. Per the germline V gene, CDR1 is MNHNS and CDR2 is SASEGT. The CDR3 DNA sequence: TGTGCCAGCAGTGAATCGGGGAGCCCCTATCGAGGCTACACCTTC. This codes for CASSESGSPYRGYTF.

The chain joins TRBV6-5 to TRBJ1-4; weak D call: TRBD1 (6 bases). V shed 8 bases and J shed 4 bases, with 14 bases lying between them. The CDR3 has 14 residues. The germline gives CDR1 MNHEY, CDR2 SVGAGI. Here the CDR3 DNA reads TGTGCCAGCCGTACTGGACAGAGTAATGAAAAACTGTTTTTT. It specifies CASRTGQSNEKLFF.

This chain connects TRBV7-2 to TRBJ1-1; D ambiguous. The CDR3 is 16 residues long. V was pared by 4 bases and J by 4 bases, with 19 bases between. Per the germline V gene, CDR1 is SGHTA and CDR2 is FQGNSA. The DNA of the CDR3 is TGTGCCAGCAGCTCCCCCGCGACATGGAAATCCACTGAAGCTTTCTTT. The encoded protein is CASSSPATWKSTEAFF.

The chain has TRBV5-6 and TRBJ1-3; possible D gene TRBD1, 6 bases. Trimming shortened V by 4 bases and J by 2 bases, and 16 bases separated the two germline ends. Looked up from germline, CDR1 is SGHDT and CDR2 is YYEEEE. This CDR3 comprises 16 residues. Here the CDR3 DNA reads TGTGCCAGCAGCGTACCTCAGGGGCCGGCTGGAAACACCATATATTTT. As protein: CASSVPQGPAGNTIYF.

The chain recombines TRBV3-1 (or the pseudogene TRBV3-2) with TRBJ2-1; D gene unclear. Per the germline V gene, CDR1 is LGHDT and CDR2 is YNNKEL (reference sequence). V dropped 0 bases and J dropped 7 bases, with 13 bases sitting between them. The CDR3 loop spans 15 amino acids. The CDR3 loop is CASSQEGYSRNEQFF. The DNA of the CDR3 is TGTGCCAGCAGCCAAGAGGGCTATTCAAGGAATGAGCAGTTCTTC.

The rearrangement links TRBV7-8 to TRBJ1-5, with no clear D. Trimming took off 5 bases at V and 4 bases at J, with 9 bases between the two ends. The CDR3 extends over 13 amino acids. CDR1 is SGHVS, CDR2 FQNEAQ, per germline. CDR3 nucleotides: TGTGCCAGCAGCCCCCCCCTGAATCAGCCCCAGCATTTT. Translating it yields CASSPPLNQPQHF.

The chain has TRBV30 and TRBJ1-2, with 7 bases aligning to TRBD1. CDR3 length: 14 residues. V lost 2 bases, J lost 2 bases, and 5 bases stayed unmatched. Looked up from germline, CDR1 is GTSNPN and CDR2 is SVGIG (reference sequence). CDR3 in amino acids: CAWSWSRGNYGYTF. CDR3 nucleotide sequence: TGTGCCTGGAGTTGGAGCAGGGGGAACTATGGCTACACCTTC.

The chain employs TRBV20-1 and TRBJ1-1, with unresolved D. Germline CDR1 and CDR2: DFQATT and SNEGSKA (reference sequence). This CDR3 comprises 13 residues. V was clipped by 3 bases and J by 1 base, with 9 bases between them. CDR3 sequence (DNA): TGCAGTGCTAGTAATTCAGGGAACACTGAAGCTTTCTTT. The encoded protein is CSASNSGNTEAFF.

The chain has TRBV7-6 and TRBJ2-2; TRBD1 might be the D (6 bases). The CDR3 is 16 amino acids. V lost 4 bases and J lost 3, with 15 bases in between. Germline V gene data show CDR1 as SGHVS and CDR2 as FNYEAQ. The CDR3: CASSSPSQGDTGELFF. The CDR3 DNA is TGTGCCAGCAGCTCCCCTTCACAGGGTGACACCGGGGAGCTGTTTTTT.

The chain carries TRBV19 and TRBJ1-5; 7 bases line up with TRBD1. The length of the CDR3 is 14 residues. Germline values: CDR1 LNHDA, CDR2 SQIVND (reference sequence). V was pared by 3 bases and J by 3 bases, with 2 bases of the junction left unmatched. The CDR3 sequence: CASSIDRANQPQHF. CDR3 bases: TGTGCCAGTAGTATCGACAGGGCCAATCAGCCCCAGCATTTT. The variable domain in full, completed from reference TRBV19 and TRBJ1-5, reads DGGITQSPKYLFRKEGQNVTLSCEQNLNHDAMYWYRQDPGQGLRLIYYSQIVNDFQKGDIAEGYSVSREKKESFPLTVTSAQKNPTAFYLCASSIDRANQPQHFGDGTRLSIL.

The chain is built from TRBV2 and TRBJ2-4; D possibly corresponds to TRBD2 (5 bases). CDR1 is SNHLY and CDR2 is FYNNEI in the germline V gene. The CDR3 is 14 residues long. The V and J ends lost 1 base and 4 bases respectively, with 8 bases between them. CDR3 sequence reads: CASSEGTGKNIQYF. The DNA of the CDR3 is TGTGCCAGCAGTGAAGGGACGGGAAAAAACATTCAGTACTTC.

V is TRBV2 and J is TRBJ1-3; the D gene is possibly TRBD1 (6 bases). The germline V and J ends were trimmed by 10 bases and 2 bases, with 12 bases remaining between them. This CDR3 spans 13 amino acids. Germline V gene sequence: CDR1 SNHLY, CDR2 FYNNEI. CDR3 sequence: CANHNRAGNTIYF. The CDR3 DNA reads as TGTGCCAACCATAACAGGGCTGGAAACACCATATATTTT.

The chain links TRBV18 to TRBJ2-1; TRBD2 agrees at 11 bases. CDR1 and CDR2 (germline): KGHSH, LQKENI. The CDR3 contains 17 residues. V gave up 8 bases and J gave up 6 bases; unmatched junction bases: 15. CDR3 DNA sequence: TGTGCCAGCCTCACCACCACGACTAGCGGGGCCGTCAATGAGCAGTTCTTC. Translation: CASLTTTTSGAVNEQFF.

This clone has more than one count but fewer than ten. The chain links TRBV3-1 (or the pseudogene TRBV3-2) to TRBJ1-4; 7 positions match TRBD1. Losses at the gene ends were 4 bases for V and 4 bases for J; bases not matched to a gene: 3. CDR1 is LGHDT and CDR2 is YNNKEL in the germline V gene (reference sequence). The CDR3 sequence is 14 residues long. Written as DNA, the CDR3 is TGTGCCAGCAGCCTGCAGGGGGGTAATGAAAAACTGTTTTTT. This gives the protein CASSLQGGNEKLFF.